This entry lists 10 T cell receptor beta chains sequenced from one sample in a study of blood T cell repertoires in COVID-19. Here immunoSEQ multiplex PCR was the method, and the copy in TCRdb shows in-frame clones only, minus some. The repertoire holds around 250,000 clones, with around nine tenths as singletons. Source material: peripheral blood. The receptors were sampled from a woman aged 55 to 70 who had recovered from COVID-19.

The CDR3: CASSNRQGSNEKLFF. The CDR3 DNA reads TGTGCCAGCAGCAACCGACAGGGATCTAATGAAAAACTGTTTTTT. This chain uses TRBV7-2 with TRBJ1-4, with TRBD1 matching over 7 bases. The junction had 6 bases not matched to a gene; V was cut back by 5 bases and J by 3 bases. This CDR3 comprises 15 residues. CDR1 is SGHTA and CDR2 is FQGNSA in the germline V gene. Variable domain in full (rest from reference TRBV7-2 and TRBJ1-4): GAGVSQSPSNKVTEKGKDVELRCDPISGHTALYWYRQSLGQGLEFLIYFQGNSAPDKSGLPSDRFSAERTGGSVSTLTIQRTQQEDSAVYLCASSNRQGSNEKLFFGSGTQLSVL.

The gene calls are TRBV19 and TRBJ2-5; 7 bases match TRBD1. With V trimmed by 6 bases and J by 1 base, 8 bases remained unmatched. From germline, CDR1 is LNHDA and CDR2 SQIVND (reference sequence). The CDR3 is 15 residues long. The CDR3 spells CASSRSTGVQETQYF. Written as DNA, the CDR3 is TGTGCCAGTAGCCGCAGTACAGGGGTCCAAGAGACCCAGTACTTC.

J is TRBJ2-3 and V is TRBV7-3; D might be TRBD2 (6 bases). V shed 5 bases and J shed 2 bases, with 11 bases lying between them. The CDR3 runs to 14 residues. Looked up from germline, CDR1 is SGHTA and CDR2 is FQGTGA. The CDR3 protein is CASSPAGYTDTQYF. The CDR3 coding sequence is TGTGCCAGCAGCCCCGCGGGGTACACAGATACGCAGTATTTT. The whole variable domain, filled in from reference TRBV7-3 and TRBJ2-3, reads GAGVSQTPSNKVTEKGKYVELRCDPISGHTALYWYRQSLGQGPEFLIYFQGTGAADDSGLPNDRFFAVRPEGSVSTLKIQRTERGDSAVYLCASSPAGYTDTQYFGPGTRLTVL.

V and J are TRBV10-2 and TRBJ2-7; D unresolved. The ends were cut back, 4 bases at V and 4 bases at J, with 11 bases in the middle. This CDR3 contains 13 residues. Germline-derived CDR1 and CDR2 are WSHSY and SAAADI. CDR3 loop: CASSGGSRYEQYF. Here the CDR3 DNA reads TGCGCCAGCAGTGGAGGATCAAGGTACGAGCAGTACTTC.

The chain couples TRBV11-2 to TRBJ2-3; the D gene is possibly TRBD2 (6 bases). V was cut by 7 bases and J by 1 base, with 12 bases left in between. The germline V gene encodes CDR1 SGHAT and CDR2 FQNNGV. There are 14 residues in the CDR3. CDR3 region: CASIPGDGTDTQYF. The CDR3 nucleotides are TGTGCCAGCATCCCGGGAGACGGCACAGATACGCAGTATTTT.

V and J are TRBV2 and TRBJ1-2; no clear D gene. CDR3 size: 13 residues. V shed 6 bases and J shed 8 bases, with 16 bases lying between them. Germline CDR1 reads SNHLY; CDR2 reads FYNNEI. This CDR3 is CASSPNSAEGYTF. The DNA for the CDR3 is TGTGCCAGCAGCCCGAACTCTGCGGAAGGCTACACCTTC.

This rearrangement joins TRBV7-2 to TRBJ1-4, with 12 bases identical to TRBD1. Unmatched junction bases numbered 7, after V lost 2 bases and J lost 6 bases. This CDR3 is 17 amino acids long. CDR1 is SGHTA and CDR2 is FQGNSA in the germline V gene. CDR3 in DNA: TGTGCCAGCAGCTTATTAGGGACAGGGGGCATTGATGAAAAACTGTTTTTT. Translated: CASSLLGTGGIDEKLFF.

V and J are TRBV28 and TRBJ1-2; tentative D call: TRBD1 (6 bases). The V and J ends lost 11 bases and 6 bases respectively, with 25 bases between them. The V gene's germline CDR1 is MDHEN and CDR2 SYDVKM. The CDR3 has 15 residues. CDR3 DNA: TGTGCCTCAAGAGGGGGGGGTGTGGGCACCAATGGCTACACCTTC. Residues: CASRGGGVGTNGYTF.

The V and J genes are TRBV28 and TRBJ2-1, with a tentative D call TRBD2 (6 bases). Germline V gene data show CDR1 as MDHEN and CDR2 as SYDVKM. This CDR3 has 15 amino acids. V gave up 5 bases and J gave up 7 bases, with 18 bases separating them. CDR3 in DNA: TGTGCCAGCAGTGGCGGGACCGTGGTATGGAATGAGCAGTTCTTC. Translating gives CASSGGTVVWNEQFF.

The chain recombines TRBV29-1 with TRBJ1-1, with 7 bases fitting TRBD1. Germline V gene data show CDR1 as SQVTM and CDR2 as ANQGSEA. The CDR3 extends over 13 amino acids. The ends lost 7 bases at V and 5 bases at J; junction bases unmatched: 10. The CDR3 loop reads CSGGQALGTEAFF. The CDR3 DNA reads TGCAGCGGTGGACAGGCCCTGGGAACTGAAGCTTTCTTT.